The present entry profiles one TCR beta chain with its context. It lacks a known antigen. Possible read error: a much larger clone is one base away. This entry comes from a study of molecular identifiers for immune sequencing clone quantification (dated by TCRdb to the late 2010s). With respect to the entire study: For a replicate experiment, the RNA from either about 20,000 or 100,000 naive CD8 T cells was divided into five aliquots, and four of those aliquots went on to sequencing. CD8 T cells were used in a methods study to benchmark molecular-identifier clustering-based TCR repertoire sequencing (MIDCIRS) and TCR RNA copy counting. The full study reports these points: Highly expanded clone sizes could be underestimated because identical TCR molecules may share a barcode. Modeling estimated roughly 3.2 recovered TCR RNA copies per cell, compared with about 10 by digital PCR, which implies about 30% capture efficiency. In CMV-specific effector cells, clones with more than 20 RNA copies accounted for over 97% of molecules, whereas in naive cells such clones accounted for under 1%. Spiked-in Jurkat TCR RNA equivalent to a single cell was reported to be detectable even among over 800,000 naive CD8 T cells. When barcode sub-clustering was omitted, TCR diversity was inflated by chimeric consensus sequences, with chimeras reaching as high as 47%.

Naive CD8 T cells were FACS-sorted as CD8+CD4-CCR7+CD45RA+ on a BD FACSAria II into RLT Plus buffer. To compare sensitivity, a portion of the naive CD8 T cell RNA was divided evenly between MIDCIRS and a Smart-seq2-style 5'RACE protocol. CD8 T cells were enriched using RosetteSep CD8+ T Cell Enrichment Cocktail and Ficoll-Paque, and the enriched cells then underwent ACK red cell lysis. The library was obtained by PCR. Instrument used: Illumina MiSeq. The Qiagen AllPrep DNA/RNA kit was used to purify total RNA. Before analysis, reads from multiple sequencing runs of the same library were pooled. For the original study's pipeline: Reads were retained only if their TCR constant sequence matched exactly, and those retained reads were trimmed to 150 nt and grouped according to their 12-nt molecular barcodes. Reads inside each barcode group were sub-clustered using a 15% Levenshtein threshold, and a quality-weighted consensus sequence was constructed for each RNA molecule. Non-functional sequences were filtered out, along with any lower-count sequence sitting one edit away from another sequence. Based on fitting two negative binomial distributions, any barcode sub-cluster with under 20% of the maximum read count was discarded. The raw public data were reprocessed by TCRdb itself: fastp quality trimming at Q25, MiXCR clonotype calling, in-frame beta chains only. Entries that share a CDR3 protein sequence are merged under the most common genes and DNA. TCRdb's processing, not the authors' own work, is the source of the V and J calls. Counted in this sample were 2,600 or so distinct CDR3 sequences; 15% to 20% of them appeared once. Roughly 8.2% of the sample is in the top ten clones.

Counted from cysteine to phenylalanine, this CDR3 has 12 amino acids. Left in the record is the CDR3 DNA by itself, 36 bases read in frame from the first base. The germline V gene (reference sequence) specifies LGHDT as CDR1 and YNNKEL as CDR2. Sequencing was performed on naive CD8+ T cells from blood, with Jurkat cell RNA spiked in. The sample's cell subset or site label, decoded: FACS-sorted CD8+CD4-CCR7+CD45RA+ naive T cells. The chain joins TRBV3-1 to TRBJ2-1, with the D gene uncertain. The receptor comes from a human donor in good health. Some libraries in this study had Jurkat cell RNA spiked in. The CDR3 reads as follows: CASSQGVDEEFF. The sequence in DNA is TGTGCCAGCAGCCAAGGCGTCGATGAGGAGTTCTTC.